Each of the 6 T cell receptor beta chains below was sequenced from the same sample in a study of cytomegalovirus exposure and HLA in healthy donors. PCR was performed using 60 Vbeta and 13 Jbeta primers. Profiling relied on immunoSEQ multiplex PCR, and the TCRdb table lists in-frame clones only, not all of them. The sample lists roughly 100,000 clones; 75% to 85% were seen once. Sequenced material: PBMCs. These receptors were collected from a man younger than 35 in good health and CMV-seronegative.

Here the CDR3 reads CASSPQGAKETQYF. CDR3 DNA sequence: TGTGCCAGCAGCCCACAGGGGGCCAAAGAGACCCAGTACTTC. The genes are TRBV7-2 and TRBJ2-5, with 9 bases identical to TRBD1. The CDR3 loop spans 14 amino acids. The V segment lost 5 bases and the J segment 3 bases; nucleotides outside the gene matches: 4. Germline V gene sequence: CDR1 SGHTA, CDR2 FQGNSA.

This chain links TRBV14 with TRBJ2-7, with 7 positions matching TRBD2. CDR1 and CDR2 (germline): SGHDN, FVKESK. The CDR3 length is 13 residues. V lost 4 bases, J lost 3 bases, and 3 bases stayed unmatched. The CDR3 reads CASSRTGGYEQYF. Written as DNA, the CDR3 is TGTGCCAGCAGCCGCACGGGGGGCTACGAGCAGTACTTC.

There are a few counts of this clone. J is TRBJ1-4 and V is TRBV5-1; D call uncertain. Per germline, CDR1 SGHRS and CDR2 YFSETQ. The CDR3 sequence is 15 residues long. V lost 3 bases and J lost 4, with 13 bases in between. In DNA form, the CDR3 reads TGCGCCAGCAGCTCCCGGGGAATCGGTAATGAAAAACTGTTTTTT. This sequence encodes CASSSRGIGNEKLFF.

The rearrangement joins TRBV5-6 to TRBJ1-3; D not certain. This CDR3 spans 15 amino acids. Looked up from germline, CDR1 is SGHDT and CDR2 is YYEEEE. Trimming removed 0 bases from V and 0 bases from J, with 7 bases in between. The CDR3 bases are TGTGCCAGCAGCTTGGCGCGGAGCTCTGGAAACACCATATATTTT. Its translation: CASSLARSSGNTIYF.

Only a few counts were recorded for this clone. V is TRBV2 and J is TRBJ1-3; D might be TRBD1 (6 bases). Germline loops: CDR1 SNHLY, CDR2 FYNNEI. V dropped 2 bases and J dropped 4 bases, with 12 bases sitting between them. The CDR3 consists of 15 residues. CDR3 sequence reads: CASSEWGGAGNTIYF. CDR3 nucleotides: TGTGCCAGCAGTGAATGGGGGGGCGCCGGAAACACCATATATTTT.

The chain combines TRBV6-5 with TRBJ1-2; 9 positions match TRBD1. Germline trimming cut 6 bases from V and 8 bases from J; bases unmatched to any gene: 7. The germline V gene encodes CDR1 MNHEY and CDR2 SVGAGI. CDR3 length equals 13 residues. CDR3 nucleotide sequence: TGTGCCAGCAGGGACAGGGGCCAAGAAGGCTACACCTTC. It is translated as CASRDRGQEGYTF.